This entry lists 27 T cell receptor beta chains sequenced from one sample in a study of blood T cell repertoires in COVID-19. The protocol was immunoSEQ multiplex PCR, while the TCRdb copy is restricted to in-frame clones and leaves out a portion. This table has more than 70,000 clones, about 80% appearing once. The sequencing input was peripheral blood. These receptors all come from a woman aged 70-85 years with acute or convalescent COVID-19.

This clone was picked up one time. The rearrangement joins TRBV5-1 to TRBJ2-1, with 9 bases fitting TRBD2. This CDR3 has 15 residues. With V trimmed by 4 bases and J by 0 bases, 2 bases remained unmatched. Germline CDR1 reads SGHRS; CDR2 reads YFSETQ. The CDR3 DNA is TGCGCCAGCAGCGAACTAGCGGGCTCCTACAATGAGCAGTTCTTC. Amino acid sequence: CASSELAGSYNEQFF. Drawing the rest from reference TRBV5-1 and TRBJ2-1, the complete variable domain is KAGVTQTPRYLIKTRGQQVTLSCSPISGHRSVSWYQQTPGQGLQFLFEYFSETQRNKGNFPGRFSGRQFSNSRSEMNVSTLELGDSALYLCASSELAGSYNEQFFGPGTRLTVL.

V and J are TRBV20-1 and TRBJ2-1; 8 bases are a match to TRBD2. The V gene's germline CDR1 is DFQATT and CDR2 SNEGSKA (reference sequence). The CDR3 has 16 residues. Losses at the gene ends were 3 bases for V and 2 bases for J; bases not matched to a gene: 9. The DNA for the CDR3 is TGCAGTGCTAGTAGGGGTCCGGGACTAGCCTACAATGAGCAGTTCTTC. This gives the protein CSASRGPGLAYNEQFF.

The chain couples TRBV19 to TRBJ1-2; TRBD1 matches 11 bases. The CDR3 consists of 14 residues. Trimming at V came to 9 bases and at J to 4 bases, leaving 7 bases not matched to a gene. From germline, CDR1 is LNHDA and CDR2 SQIVND (reference sequence). CDR3 coding DNA: TGTGCCAGCAGCCGGGACAGGGGGATCTATGGCTACACCTTC. It translates to CASSRDRGIYGYTF.

This chain links TRBV5-1 with TRBJ2-1; D gene unclear. Trimming removed 0 bases from V and 0 bases from J, with 4 bases in between. This CDR3 is built from 14 residues. Germline loops: CDR1 SGHRS, CDR2 YFSETQ. The CDR3 region is CASSLEASYNEQFF. The CDR3 coding sequence is TGCGCCAGCAGCTTGGAAGCCTCCTACAATGAGCAGTTCTTC.

This chain connects TRBV5-4 to TRBJ2-7, with D possibly matching TRBD2 (7 bases). CDR1 SGHNT and CDR2 YYREEE come from the germline V gene (reference sequence). CDR3 size: 16 residues. The V end lost 4 bases, the J end lost 5 bases, and 22 bases lay between the germline ends. The CDR3 protein is CASSRPGGGRGDEQYF. The CDR3 DNA is TGTGCCAGCAGCCGCCCGGGGGGCGGGAGAGGGGACGAGCAGTACTTC.

J is TRBJ1-1 and V is TRBV5-4; TRBD1 agrees at 9 bases. The germline V gene has CDR1 SGHNT and CDR2 YYREEE (reference sequence). The CDR3 spans 15 residues. The V gene end was trimmed by 4 bases and the J gene end by 4 bases; junction bases not matched to a gene: 8. For the CDR3, the DNA is TGTGCCAGCAGCAAGGGACAGGGATCGAGCACTGAAGCTTTCTTT. This gives the protein CASSKGQGSSTEAFF.

This clone has only one observation. This chain uses TRBV6-1 with TRBJ1-2, with TRBD1 matching over 7 bases. CDR3 length equals 15 residues. CDR1 and CDR2 from the germline V gene are MNHNS and SASEGT. The V gene end was trimmed by 0 bases and the J gene end by 3 bases; junction bases not matched to a gene: 4. CDR3 sequence: CASSEAAGGYYGYTF. For the CDR3, the DNA is TGTGCCAGCAGTGAAGCGGCAGGGGGTTACTATGGCTACACCTTC.

The CDR3: CASSFGGACGELFF. CDR3 sequence (DNA): TGTGCCAGCAGTTTTGGGGGCGCCTGCGGGGAGCTGTTTTTT. The chain is built from TRBV28 and TRBJ2-2, with D possibly being TRBD1 (6 bases). The CDR3 is 14 amino acids. CDR1 is MDHEN and CDR2 is SYDVKM in the germline V gene. V was shortened by 3 bases and J by 7 bases, with 12 bases between the two germline ends.

This clone was seen once. This chain joins TRBV6-5 and TRBJ1-3; 9 bases align to TRBD1. The CDR3 has 14 residues. CDR1 and CDR2 (germline): MNHEY, SVGAGI. V lost 8 bases, J lost 2 bases, and 4 bases stayed unmatched. DNA for the CDR3: TGTGCCAGCGGGCGACAGGGGGCTGGAAACACCATATATTTT. Its translation: CASGRQGAGNTIYF.

The CDR3: CSARTGGGYTF. The CDR3 nucleotides read TGCAGCGCCCGGACAGGGGGTGGCTACACCTTC. The rearrangement uses TRBV29-1 and TRBJ1-2; 10 nucleotides match TRBD1. The CDR3 contains 11 residues. Trimming at V came to 7 bases and at J to 7 bases, leaving 3 bases not matched to a gene. Germline CDR1 SQVTM, CDR2 ANQGSEA.

The chain recombines TRBV2 with TRBJ1-3, with unresolved D. The V end lost 2 bases, the J end lost 2 bases, and 13 bases lay between the germline ends. The CDR3 is 16 residues long. Germline CDR1 SNHLY, CDR2 FYNNEI. CDR3 amino acids: CASSEQVSRPGNTIYF. The CDR3 nucleotides read TGTGCCAGCAGTGAACAGGTATCTCGTCCTGGAAACACCATATATTTT.

This chain links TRBV28 with TRBJ2-1; 11 bases line up with TRBD1. Per germline, CDR1 MDHEN and CDR2 SYDVKM. The CDR3 runs to 15 residues. V shed 6 bases and J 2 bases; nucleotides not matched to a gene: 3. CDR3 nucleotide sequence: TGTGCCAGCAGAAGGGGACAGGGGGCCTACAATGAGCAGTTCTTC. Translating gives CASRRGQGAYNEQFF.

The chain employs TRBV9 and TRBJ2-1; 9 bases fit TRBD2. The CDR3 is 15 amino acids. Germline CDR1 SGDLS, CDR2 YYNGEE. V dropped 3 bases and J dropped 7; count of bases not matched to a gene: 8. The CDR3 is CASSGSGRLENEQFF. CDR3 nucleotide sequence: TGTGCCAGCAGCGGGAGCGGGAGGTTAGAAAATGAGCAGTTCTTC. The full variable domain, its missing parts supplied by reference TRBV9 and TRBJ2-1, is DSGVTQTPKHLITATGQRVTLRCSPRSGDLSVYWYQQSLDQGLQFLIQYYNGEERAKGNILERFSAQQFPDLHSELNLSSLELGDSALYFCASSGSGRLENEQFFGPGTRLTVL.

This chain joins TRBV2 and TRBJ1-2; TRBD1 matches 10 bases. The CDR3 contains 13 residues. The ends lost 7 bases at V and 7 bases at J; junction bases unmatched: 6. Germline V CDR1 and CDR2: SNHLY, FYNNEI. DNA of the CDR3: TGTGCCAGCATGCCGGGACAGGGGCTTGGCTACACCTTC. Amino acids: CASMPGQGLGYTF.

The chain joins TRBV18 to TRBJ2-2; 12 positions match TRBD1. Germline CDR1 reads KGHSH; CDR2 reads LQKENI. This CDR3 is built from 17 residues. The V segment lost 2 bases and the J segment 6 bases; nucleotides outside the gene matches: 7. CDR3 sequence reads: CASSPVMGQGAAGELFF. The DNA of the CDR3 is TGTGCCAGCTCACCAGTTATGGGACAGGGGGCCGCCGGGGAGCTGTTTTTT.

The gene calls are TRBV4-2 and TRBJ1-2; 8 nucleotides line up with TRBD1. Germline-derived CDR1 and CDR2 are LGHNA and YNFKEQ. Trimming took 1 base from V and 0 from J; bases not matched to a gene: 1. The length of the CDR3 is 15 residues. Here the CDR3 reads CASSQVDRANYGYTF. CDR3 sequence (DNA): TGTGCCAGCAGCCAAGTGGACAGGGCTAACTATGGCTACACCTTC.

The chain carries TRBV4-2 and TRBJ2-1; the D is unclear. Trimming pared 2 bases from V and 3 bases from J, leaving 8 bases between. The CDR3 sequence is 14 residues long. In germline, CDR1 is LGHNA, CDR2 YNFKEQ. The CDR3 loop reads CASSQSDDYNEQFF. The CDR3 nucleotides read TGTGCCAGCAGCCAAAGCGACGACTACAATGAGCAGTTCTTC.

V and J are TRBV28 and TRBJ2-5, with D tentatively TRBD1 (5 bases). CDR1 and CDR2 (germline): MDHEN, SYDVKM. The V end was cut by 2 bases, the J end by 3 bases, with 13 bases between. The CDR3 length is 15 residues. The CDR3 reads CASSLKRRQKETQYF. As DNA, the CDR3 is TGTGCCAGCAGTTTAAAACGCCGACAGAAAGAGACCCAGTACTTC. The full variable domain, completed using reference TRBV28 and TRBJ2-5, is DVKVTQSSRYLVKRTGEKVFLECVQDMDHENMFWYRQDPGLGLRLIYFSYDVKMKEKGDIPEGYSVSREKKERFSLILESASTNQTSMYLCASSLKRRQKETQYFGPGTRLLVL.

This clone was observed once. The chain employs TRBV6-5 and TRBJ1-1, with TRBD1 as a possible D gene (6 bases). Per the germline V gene, CDR1 is MNHEY and CDR2 is SVGAGI. Trimming took 0 bases from V and 1 from J, leaving 9 bases between them. The CDR3 is 15 residues long. CDR3 sequence reads: CASSYSSRGNTEAFF. CDR3 DNA: TGTGCCAGCAGTTACTCGAGCAGGGGGAACACTGAAGCTTTCTTT.

This chain joins TRBV9 and TRBJ2-1, with D perhaps matching TRBD2 (5 bases). CDR1 is SGDLS and CDR2 is YYNGEE in the germline V gene. This CDR3 has 17 amino acids. The V end was cut by 0 bases, the J end by 5 bases, with 18 bases between. CDR3 in DNA: TGTGCCAGCAGCGTAGGGTTGGCGGGCCAAGCGAACAATGAGCAGTTCTTC. Protein sequence: CASSVGLAGQANNEQFF. The full variable domain, completed using reference TRBV9 and TRBJ2-1, is DSGVTQTPKHLITATGQRVTLRCSPRSGDLSVYWYQQSLDQGLQFLIQYYNGEERAKGNILERFSAQQFPDLHSELNLSSLELGDSALYFCASSVGLAGQANNEQFFGPGTRLTVL.

The J gene is TRBJ1-2, the V gene TRBV20-1; the D gene is possibly TRBD1 (5 bases). Trimming took off 8 bases at V and 8 bases at J, with 15 bases between the two ends. Germline lookup yields CDR1 DFQATT and CDR2 SNEGSKA (reference sequence). CDR3 size: 11 residues. CDR3 sequence (DNA): TGCAGTCCGGGGTCGGGGGACGGCTACACCTTC. It codes for CSPGSGDGYTF.

This chain uses TRBV28 with TRBJ2-1; 8 bases are shared with TRBD1. The CDR3 is 14 residues long. V trimming: 7 bases; J trimming: 2 bases; junction bases outside the gene matches: 4. Germline CDR1 MDHEN, CDR2 SYDVKM. The CDR3 sequence: CASTPGGTYNEQFF. The CDR3 DNA is TGTGCCAGCACCCCAGGGGGCACCTACAATGAGCAGTTCTTC.

This clone showed up just once. The chain is built from TRBV5-4 and TRBJ2-1; 11 bases fit TRBD1. This CDR3 has 15 residues. CDR1 and CDR2 from the germline V gene are SGHNT and YYREEE (reference sequence). After removal of 2 bases from V and 9 bases from J, the junction contained 7 bases not matched to a gene. In DNA, the CDR3 is TGTGCCAGCAGCTTCCCGGGACAGGGGGGAGGTGAGCAGTTCTTC. It yields the protein CASSFPGQGGGEQFF. Full variable domain (outside the CDR3, taken from reference TRBV5-4 and TRBJ2-1): ETGVTQSPTHLIKTRGQQVTLRCSSQSGHNTVSWYQQALGQGPQFIFQYYREEENGRGNFPPRFSGLQFPNYSSELNVNALELDDSALYLCASSFPGQGGGEQFFGPGTRLTVL.

A few counts support this clone. This CDR3 is CASSQQRRTEAFF. DNA for the CDR3: TGTGCCAGCAGCCAACAAAGGAGGACTGAAGCTTTCTTT. The J gene is TRBJ1-1, the V gene TRBV11-2; D is ambiguous. Trimming took 5 bases from V and 5 from J, leaving 12 bases between them. The CDR3 spans 13 residues. Germline CDR1 SGHAT, CDR2 FQNNGV.

V and J are TRBV11-2 and TRBJ2-7; the match to TRBD1 covers 10 bases. After removal of 1 base from V and 1 base from J, the junction contained 4 bases not matched to a gene. This CDR3 has 16 amino acids. Germline CDR1 and CDR2: SGHAT and FQNNGV. The CDR3 DNA sequence: TGTGCCAGCAGCTTAGGGGTGGGACAGGGGTCCTACGAGCAGTACTTC. Protein: CASSLGVGQGSYEQYF.

This clone has only a few counts. The CDR3 here is CASTLAGNQPQHF. The CDR3 DNA reads TGTGCCAGCACTTTGGCGGGGAATCAGCCCCAGCATTTT. The gene calls are TRBV6-5 and TRBJ1-5; D is unresolved. Trimming removed 7 bases from V and 4 bases from J, with 11 bases in between. The CDR3 totals 13 residues. CDR1 and CDR2 from the germline V gene are MNHEY and SVGAGI.

V and J are TRBV2 and TRBJ1-2; 10 bases align to TRBD1. The CDR3 consists of 15 residues. Germline CDR1 and CDR2: SNHLY and FYNNEI. V was pared by 5 bases and J by 8 bases, with 11 bases of the junction left unmatched. The CDR3 protein is CASSRAPGQGQGYTF. Here the CDR3 DNA reads TGTGCCAGCAGTCGAGCTCCGGGACAGGGGCAGGGCTACACCTTC.